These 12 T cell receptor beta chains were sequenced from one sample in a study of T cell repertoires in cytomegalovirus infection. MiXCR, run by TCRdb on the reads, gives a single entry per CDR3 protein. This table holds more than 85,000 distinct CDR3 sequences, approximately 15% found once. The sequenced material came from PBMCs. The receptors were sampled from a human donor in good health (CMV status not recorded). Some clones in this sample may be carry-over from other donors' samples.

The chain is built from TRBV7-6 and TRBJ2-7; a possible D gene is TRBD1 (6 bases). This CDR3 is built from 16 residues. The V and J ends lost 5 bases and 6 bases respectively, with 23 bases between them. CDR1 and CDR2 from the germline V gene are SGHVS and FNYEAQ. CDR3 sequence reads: CASSPRREQGIAEQYF. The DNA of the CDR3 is TGTGCCAGCAGCCCCCGCAGGGAACAGGGAATTGCCGAGCAGTACTTC.

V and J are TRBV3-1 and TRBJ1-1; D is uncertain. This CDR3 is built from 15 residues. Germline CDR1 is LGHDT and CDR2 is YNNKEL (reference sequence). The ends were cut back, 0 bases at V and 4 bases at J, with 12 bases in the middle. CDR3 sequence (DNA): TGTGCCAGCAGCCAAGATCAAACCAGGCCCACTGAAGCTTTCTTT. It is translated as CASSQDQTRPTEAFF.

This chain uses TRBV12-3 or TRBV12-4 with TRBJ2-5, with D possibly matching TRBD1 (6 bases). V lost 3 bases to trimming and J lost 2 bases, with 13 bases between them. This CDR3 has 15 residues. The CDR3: CASSLGAWRQETQYF. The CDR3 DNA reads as TGTGCCAGCAGTTTGGGGGCTTGGAGGCAAGAGACCCAGTACTTC.

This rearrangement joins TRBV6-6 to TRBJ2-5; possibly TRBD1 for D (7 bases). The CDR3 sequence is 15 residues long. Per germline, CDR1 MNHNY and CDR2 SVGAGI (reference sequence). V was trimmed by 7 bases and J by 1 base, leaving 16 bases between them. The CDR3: CASTQGGSGQETQYF. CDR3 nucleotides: TGTGCCAGCACCCAGGGGGGATCCGGCCAAGAGACCCAGTACTTC.

CDR3 bases: TGTGCCAGCAGCGTAGGCGAAGGGCTACGCACAGATACGCAGTATTTT. Protein sequence: CASSVGEGLRTDTQYF. The gene calls are TRBV9 and TRBJ2-3, with no clear D. CDR3 length: 16 amino acids. CDR1 and CDR2 (germline): SGDLS, YYNGEE. V lost 0 bases and J 1 base, leaving 12 bases between the germline ends.

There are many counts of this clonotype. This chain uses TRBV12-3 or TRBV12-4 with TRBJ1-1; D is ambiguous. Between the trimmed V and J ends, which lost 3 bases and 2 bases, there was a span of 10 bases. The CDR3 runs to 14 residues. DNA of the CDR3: TGTGCCAGCAGTTTGGAACAGAGCAACACTGAAGCTTTCTTT. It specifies CASSLEQSNTEAFF.

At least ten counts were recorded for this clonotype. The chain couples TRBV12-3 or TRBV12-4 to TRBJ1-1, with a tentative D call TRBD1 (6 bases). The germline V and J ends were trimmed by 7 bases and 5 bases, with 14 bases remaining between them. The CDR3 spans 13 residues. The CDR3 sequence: CASTRGGRTEAFF. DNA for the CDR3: TGTGCCAGCACCCGGGGGGGGCGAACTGAAGCTTTCTTT.

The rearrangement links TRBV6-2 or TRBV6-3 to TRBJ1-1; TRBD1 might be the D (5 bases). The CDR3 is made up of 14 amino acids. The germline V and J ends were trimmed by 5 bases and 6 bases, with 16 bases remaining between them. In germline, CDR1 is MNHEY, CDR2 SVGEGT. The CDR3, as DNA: TGTGCCAGCAGTCTCGCACTGCAGGGAGCTGAAGCTTTCTTT. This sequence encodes CASSLALQGAEAFF.

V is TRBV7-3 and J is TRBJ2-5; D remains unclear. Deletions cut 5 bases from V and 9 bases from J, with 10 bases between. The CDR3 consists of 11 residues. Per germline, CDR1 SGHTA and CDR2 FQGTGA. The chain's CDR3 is CASSQNRAQYF. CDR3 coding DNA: TGTGCCAGCAGCCAGAATCGGGCCCAGTACTTC.

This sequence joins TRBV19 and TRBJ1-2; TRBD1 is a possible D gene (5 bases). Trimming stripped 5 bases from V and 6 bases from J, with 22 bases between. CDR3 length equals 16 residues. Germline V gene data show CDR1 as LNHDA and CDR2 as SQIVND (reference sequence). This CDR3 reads CASSSRDPGWYNGYTF. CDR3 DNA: TGTGCCAGTAGTTCCCGGGACCCGGGATGGTATAATGGCTACACCTTC.

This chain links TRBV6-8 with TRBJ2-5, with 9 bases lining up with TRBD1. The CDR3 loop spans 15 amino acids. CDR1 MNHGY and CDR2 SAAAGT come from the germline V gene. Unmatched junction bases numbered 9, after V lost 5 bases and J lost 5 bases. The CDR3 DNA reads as TGTGCCAGCAGTCAATTGACAGGGGGTGACGAGACCCAGTACTTC. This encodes CASSQLTGGDETQYF.

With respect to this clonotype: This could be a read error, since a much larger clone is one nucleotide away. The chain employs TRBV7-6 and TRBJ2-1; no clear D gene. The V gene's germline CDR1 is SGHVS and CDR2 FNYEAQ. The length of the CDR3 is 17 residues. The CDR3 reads CASSLEGSAPSYSEQFF. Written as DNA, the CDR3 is TGTGCCAGCAGCTTAGAAGGGTCAGCACCTTCCTACAGTGAGCAGTTCTTC.